This TCR beta chain appears in the sequencing data of a study of control samples from healthy donors and cancer patients. The trim removed 4 bases at V and 5 bases at J, leaving 4 bases unmatched. CDR1 is MGHRA, CDR2 YSYEKL, per germline. CDR3 length: 15 residues. TCRdb keeps only in-frame clones here, not all; method: immunoSEQ multiplex PCR. The repertoire includes some 120,000 clones, 80% to 90% of them detected once, and around 1.2% sits in the top ten. The rearrangement joins TRBV4-1 to TRBJ2-1, with TRBD1 identical over 11 bases. The clonotype originates from a woman aged 50 to 65 with colorectal cancer. Input material: PBMCs. CDR3 amino acids: CASSRGTGGDNEQFF. CDR3 bases: TGCGCCAGCAGCCGAGGGACAGGGGGGGACAATGAGCAGTTCTTC.